This entry lists 18 T cell receptor beta chains sequenced from one sample in a study of shared clonotypes between healthy human individuals. The data were produced by immunoSEQ multiplex PCR, yet TCRdb's version contains in-frame clones alone and is incomplete. The sample holds some 980,000 clones; around three quarters are singletons and the top ten take nearly 1.5%. Source material: memory CD4+ T cells sorted from blood. Subset specified: CD45RA-negative fraction. The receptors shown here come from a man aged 18 to 29 in good health.

The chain carries TRBV7-2 and TRBJ2-2, with TRBD2 matching 11 bases. With 4 bases clipped from V and 4 bases from J, the junction kept 2 bases outside the gene matches. Germline V CDR1 and CDR2: SGHTA, FQGNSA. The CDR3 is made up of 15 amino acids. DNA of the CDR3: TGTGCCAGCAGCTCTCTAGCGGGAGGCACCGGGGAGCTGTTTTTT. It encodes CASSSLAGGTGELFF.

The chain has TRBV19 and TRBJ2-4; tentatively, D is TRBD1 (5 bases). This CDR3 is 17 amino acids long. The germline gives CDR1 LNHDA, CDR2 SQIVND (reference sequence). The ends were cut back, 5 bases at V and 0 bases at J, with 17 bases in the middle. For the CDR3, the DNA is TGTGCCAGTAGTCCCCTCTTAGGGGCAATAGCCAAAAACATTCAGTACTTC. Residues: CASSPLLGAIAKNIQYF.

The chain recombines TRBV27 with TRBJ1-2; D may be TRBD1 (6 bases). V lost 8 bases and J lost 4, with 14 bases in between. This CDR3 has 13 residues. From germline, CDR1 is MNHEY and CDR2 SMNVEV (reference sequence). CDR3 DNA: TGTGCCAGCGGAAGACAGGCCTCCTATGGCTACACCTTC. The encoded protein is CASGRQASYGYTF.

The gene calls are TRBV7-8 and TRBJ2-3; possible D gene TRBD1, 5 bases. V lost 4 bases to trimming and J lost 2 bases, with 13 bases between them. Germline lookup yields CDR1 SGHVS and CDR2 FQNEAQ. The CDR3 sequence is 15 residues long. The CDR3 coding sequence is TGTGCCAGCAGCTCAGCACAGGAATACACAGATACGCAGTATTTT. Translated, it gives CASSSAQEYTDTQYF.

The chain is built from TRBV10-3 and TRBJ2-7; maybe TRBD1 (7 bases). CDR3 length equals 15 residues. The germline V gene has CDR1 ENHRY and CDR2 SYGVKD. Trimming took 3 bases from V and 2 from J, leaving 14 bases between them. The CDR3 nucleotides are TGTGCCATCAGTGACCGGGGGACAGTACCCTACGAGCAGTACTTC. It codes for CAISDRGTVPYEQYF.

This clone was counted a single time. This chain links TRBV4-1 with TRBJ2-4, with D possibly TRBD2 on 7 matching bases. V lost 6 bases and J 1 base, leaving 16 bases between the germline ends. CDR1 is MGHRA and CDR2 is YSYEKL in the germline V gene. The CDR3 consists of 16 residues. CDR3 protein: CASRDPRGGAKNIQYF. The CDR3 coding sequence is TGCGCCAGCAGAGACCCCAGGGGAGGGGCCAAAAACATTCAGTACTTC.

V gene TRBV4-2 combines with J gene TRBJ1-2; D not certain. The germline CDR1 and CDR2 sequences are LGHNA and YNFKEQ. Trimming left V 1 base short and J 4 bases short, with 10 bases between. This CDR3 is 14 amino acids long. The CDR3 sequence is CASSQGTLLYGYTF. In nucleotides, the CDR3 is TGTGCCAGCAGCCAAGGGACCCTCCTCTATGGCTACACCTTC.

The chain has TRBV7-9 and TRBJ1-2, with D tentatively TRBD1 (6 bases). Germline V gene lookup returns CDR1 SEHNR and CDR2 FQNEAQ (reference sequence). Trimming removed 6 bases from V and 1 base from J, with 24 bases in between. The CDR3 extends over 18 amino acids. CDR3 residues: CASRGNAGQGIFNYGYTF. CDR3 in DNA: TGTGCCAGCAGGGGGAACGCGGGACAAGGGATTTTTAACTATGGCTACACCTTC. Complete variable domain (other parts from reference TRBV7-9 and TRBJ1-2): DTGVSQNPRHKITKRGQNVTFRCDPISEHNRLYWYRQTLGQGPEFLTYFQNEAQLEKSRLLSDRFSAERPKGSFSTLEIQRTEQGDSAMYLCASRGNAGQGIFNYGYTFGSGTRLTVV.

The V gene is TRBV4-3, the J gene TRBJ2-5; maybe TRBD1 (5 bases). V lost 1 base, J lost 5 bases, and 8 bases lay in between. The germline V gene has CDR1 LGHNA and CDR2 YSLEER. CDR3 length: 13 residues. The DNA of the CDR3 is TGCGCCAGCAGCCAAGGCAGGGTCGAGACCCAGTACTTC. It is translated as CASSQGRVETQYF.

The genes are TRBV23-1 and TRBJ1-5; unclear D gene. TRBV23-1 is designated an ORF whose function remains uncertain. Trimming took off 0 bases at V and 4 bases at J, with 13 bases between the two ends. The CDR3 has 16 residues. The CDR3 DNA is TGCGCCAGCAGTCAATCCACCCGGGTTTCAAATCAGCCCCAGCATTTT. Its translation: CASSQSTRVSNQPQHF.

This rearrangement joins TRBV6-1 to TRBJ1-1; D unresolved. The CDR3 totals 16 residues. The germline V and J ends were trimmed by 2 bases and 1 base, with 14 bases remaining between them. Looked up from germline, CDR1 is MNHNS and CDR2 is SASEGT. The CDR3 region has the DNA TGTGCCAGCAGTGAACGGATATCAGGACCGAACACTGAAGCTTTCTTT. This sequence encodes CASSERISGPNTEAFF.

The chain recombines TRBV27 with TRBJ1-5; TRBD1 is a possible D gene (5 bases). V dropped 7 bases and J dropped 4 bases, with 23 bases sitting between them. The CDR3 is 17 residues long. Germline CDR1 MNHEY, CDR2 SMNVEV (reference sequence). The CDR3, as DNA: TGTGCCAGCAAACCTGGAAGGGGCTCCTATGGGAATCAGCCCCAGCATTTT. Translated, it gives CASKPGRGSYGNQPQHF.

About this clone: A far larger clone is off by one base, so a read error is likely. Additional DNA sequences in this sample encode the identical CDR3. The rearrangement links TRBV15 to TRBJ1-4; the D is unclear. There are 12 residues in the CDR3. From germline, CDR1 is LNHNV and CDR2 YYDKDF (reference sequence). Trimming stripped 1 base from V and 8 bases from J, with 5 bases between. CDR3 in DNA: TGTGCCACCAGCAGAGTCGGCGAAAAACTGTTTTTT. Residues: CATSRVGEKLFF.

The V and J genes are TRBV7-9 and TRBJ1-1; D remains unclear. CDR1 is SEHNR, CDR2 FQNEAQ, per germline (reference sequence). Deletions cut 5 bases from V and 4 bases from J, with 11 bases between. This CDR3 has 13 residues. In nucleotides, the CDR3 is TGTGCCAGCAGCGCAGGCCCGGGCACTGAAGCTTTCTTT. It yields the protein CASSAGPGTEAFF. Combining the CDR3 with reference TRBV7-9 and TRBJ1-1 gives the whole variable domain DTGVSQNPRHKITKRGQNVTFRCDPISEHNRLYWYRQTLGQGPEFLTYFQNEAQLEKSRLLSDRFSAERPKGSFSTLEIQRTEQGDSAMYLCASSAGPGTEAFFGQGTRLTVV.

The chain joins TRBV9 to TRBJ2-5; 8 nucleotides line up with TRBD2. V lost 3 bases, J lost 2 bases, and 6 bases stayed unmatched. The CDR3 extends over 15 amino acids. CDR1 and CDR2 (germline): SGDLS, YYNGEE. CDR3 sequence (DNA): TGTGCCAGCAGCGCCCTCGGGGGGGGTCAAGAGACCCAGTACTTC. This translates into CASSALGGGQETQYF.

CDR3 nucleotides: TGTGCCAGCAGCCCCCGTATTATGGGTGGCTACACCTTC. As protein: CASSPRIMGGYTF. The rearrangement links TRBV14 to TRBJ1-2; D is ambiguous. CDR1 is SGHDN and CDR2 is FVKESK in the germline V gene. This CDR3 comprises 13 residues. V dropped 4 bases and J dropped 7 bases, with 13 bases sitting between them.

The V call is TRBV5-4, the J call TRBJ1-1; perhaps TRBD1 as D (6 bases). Germline V gene lookup returns CDR1 SGHNT and CDR2 YYREEE (reference sequence). This CDR3 is 15 amino acids long. The V and J ends lost 0 bases and 1 base respectively, with 10 bases between them. The CDR3 coding sequence is TGTGCCAGCAGCTTGGGGGGGCTTGCGAACACTGAAGCTTTCTTT. This translates into CASSLGGLANTEAFF.

The rearrangement joins TRBV7-9 to TRBJ2-5, with TRBD2 as a possible D gene (7 bases). Germline values: CDR1 SEHNR, CDR2 FQNEAQ (reference sequence). V dropped 5 bases and J dropped 0 bases, with 13 bases sitting between them. This CDR3 has 15 residues. As DNA, the CDR3 is TGTGCCAGCAGCAGGACTAGGGGGTACCAAGAGACCCAGTACTTC. It specifies CASSRTRGYQETQYF.